Listed below are T cell receptor beta chains from one sample, sequenced in a study of T cell repertoires in cytomegalovirus infection. MiXCR, run by TCRdb on the reads, gives a single entry per CDR3 protein. The sample yields around 100,000 distinct CDR3 sequences, roughly 39% seen once. No antigens are known for them. The sequencing used CD8+ T cells from cultured PBMCs, collected from culture after CMV antigen stimulation. The source of these receptors is a human donor in good health (CMV status not recorded). Some clones in this sample may be carry-over from other donors' samples. The conserved cysteine and the conserved F or W are not part of the CDR3 here. Clone sizes are given selectively: once, few, many, or a class where the clone is expanded.

abundance: .
len: 12
v_gene: TRBV28
CDR3aa: ASSSPGSPGELF

abundance: many
len: 13
v_gene: TRBV10-3
CDR3aa: AISESWRGGPEQF

abundance: once
len: 17
v_gene: TRBV2
CDR3aa: ASSDLAGGASATNEKLF

abundance: .
len: 11
v_gene: TRBV7-8
CDR3aa: ASSPGQFEPQH

abundance: few
len: 14
v_gene: TRBV20-1
CDR3aa: SAGGEQVALNTEAF

abundance: .
len: 14
v_gene: TRBV27
CDR3aa: ASAMTEPATNEKLF

abundance: .
len: 11
v_gene: TRBV2
CDR3aa: AVPDRDLYGYT

abundance: few
len: 9
v_gene: TRBV7-6
CDR3aa: ASSSNQPQH

abundance: .
len: 10
v_gene: TRBV29-1
CDR3aa: SAEGSGNIQY

abundance: many
len: 14
v_gene: TRBV15
CDR3aa: ATGLAGPTIYNEQF

abundance: few
len: 14
v_gene: TRBV5-1
CDR3aa: ASSLLGTSSLDTQY

abundance: many
len: 13
v_gene: TRBV4-1
CDR3aa: ASSYDGTGAYEQY

abundance: .
len: 10
v_gene: TRBV29-1
CDR3aa: SVDDSYNEQF

abundance: .
len: 13
v_gene: TRBV6-6
CDR3aa: ASRRDRVGNQPQH

abundance: few
len: 12
v_gene: TRBV7-2
CDR3aa: ASSLQTYFTEAF

abundance: few
len: 13
v_gene: TRBV7-6
CDR3aa: ASSSPPEGYNEQF

abundance: many
len: 15
v_gene: TRBV6-1
CDR3aa: ASRLQGLAGSTDTQY

abundance: many
len: 11
v_gene: TRBV6-1
CDR3aa: ASSKDRAYEQY

abundance: few
len: 13
v_gene: TRBV5-1
CDR3aa: ASSSWTSGGNEQF

abundance: .
len: 13
v_gene: TRBV3-1
CDR3aa: ASSQGRTSTDIQY

abundance: .
len: 18
v_gene: TRBV2
CDR3aa: ASSDSENYRTGQGTTEAF

abundance: few
len: 13
v_gene: TRBV6-1
CDR3aa: ASTRGGGAVDTQY

abundance: many
len: 16
v_gene: TRBV28
CDR3aa: ASSFSRGTATDYNEQF

abundance: few
len: 12
v_gene: TRBV6-2/TRBV6-3
CDR3aa: ASSTSSTYNEQF

abundance: .
len: 14
v_gene: TRBV7-8
CDR3aa: ASSPRTGGVYNEQF

abundance: few
len: 10
v_gene: TRBV2
CDR3aa: ASGVVNYGYT

abundance: few
len: 10
v_gene: TRBV12-3/TRBV12-4
CDR3aa: ASSNFEYGYT